This T cell receptor beta chain was identified during a study of chemoradiotherapy in HPV16-positive cancers. Sequencing was performed with immunoSEQ multiplex PCR; in TCRdb, only in-frame clones are kept and a portion is missing. Of around 29,000 clones listed, 91% are singletons. This TCR derives from a human donor with HPV-associated anogenital cancer. The specimen comprised blood, sampled from a patient who underwent chemoradiotherapy.

CDR3 in DNA: TGTGCCAGCAGCCCCGAGTGGGGCTGGAATGAGCAGTTCTTC. Amino acid sequence: CASSPEWGWNEQFF. The V and J genes are TRBV7-7 and TRBJ2-1; a possible D gene is TRBD1 (5 bases). Germline CDR1 and CDR2: SSHAT and FNYEAQ (reference sequence). The CDR3 has 14 amino acids. V lost 5 bases and J lost 7, with 15 bases in between.